This TCR beta chain was observed in a study of CD8+ T cells in alopecia areata. Study in general: Percent affected scalp area, the SALT score, rated treated patients' severity.

Following extraction, RNA underwent reverse transcription to cDNA, which served as the sequencing template. Sequencing used immunoSEQ multiplex PCR; TCRdb keeps in-frame clones, though not all of them. This sample has 90,000 to 150,000 clones, with about 50% found just once. The CDR3 sequence is 10 residues long. Germline V gives CDR1 MGHDK, CDR2 SYGVNS. The V and J ends lost 5 bases and 5 bases respectively, with 3 bases between them. Notes on the study in general: In scalp and blood during tofacitinib, many expanded lesional clones persisted. Sequence data from scalp samples additionally include resident alphabeta T cells of normal skin.

The sample's treatment: oral pan-JAK inhibitor, 5-10 mg twice daily. As regards this clone: Antigen: not known.

This TCR derives from a human donor with alopecia areata. This specimen consisted of CD4+ T cells sorted from blood, obtained at week 4, from a patient treated with tofacitinib. The chain recombines TRBV25-1 with TRBJ1-2; unclear D gene. The CDR3 spells CASSLYGYTF. The CDR3 DNA reads TGTGCCAGCAGTCTTTATGGCTACACCTTC.